Below, 9 T cell receptor beta chains from the same sample are listed, as sequenced in a study of T cells in Graves' hyperthyroidism and ophthalmopathy. RNA transcripts gave rise to amplified TCR beta CDR3 regions. First-round RT-PCR of the TCR CDR3 relied on the HTBI primer set. One entry per CDR3 protein, called by TCRdb with MiXCR from the multiplex PCR reads. The table records a few hundred thousand distinct CDR3 sequences, approximately 15% of them present only once. The specimen sequenced was blood. All receptors come from a woman in her 40s with Graves' hyperthyroidism.

This clonotype appeared many times. The rearrangement links TRBV5-8 to TRBJ1-5; the match to TRBD1 covers 11 bases. CDR3 length: 15 residues. The V and J ends lost 5 bases and 6 bases, in that order; junction bases with no gene match: 7. The germline gives CDR1 SGHTS, CDR2 YDEGEE. CDR3 bases: TGTGCCAGCAGGCGGTCGGACAGGGGGCTTCAGCCCCAGCATTTT. Protein sequence: CASRRSDRGLQPQHF.

This clonotype has a count of ten or more. The rearrangement joins TRBV2 to TRBJ1-4; 11 bases map to TRBD1. V trimming: 8 bases; J trimming: 8 bases; junction bases outside the gene matches: 4. Germline CDR1 and CDR2: SNHLY and FYNNEI. CDR3 length equals 13 residues. This CDR3 reads CASGQGAREKLFF. The DNA of the CDR3 is TGTGCCAGCGGACAGGGGGCGAGGGAAAAACTGTTTTTT. The full variable domain, in which reference TRBV2 and TRBJ1-4 provide the parts outside the CDR3, is EPEVTQTPSHQVTQMGQEVILRCVPISNHLYFYWYRQILGQKVEFLVSFYNNEISEKSEIFDDQFSVERPDGSNFTLKIRSTKLEDSAMYFCASGQGAREKLFFGSGTQLSVL.

J is TRBJ2-1 and V is TRBV19; TRBD1 is a possible D gene (6 bases). Trimming took off 6 bases at V and 3 bases at J, with 12 bases between the two ends. The germline V gene encodes CDR1 LNHDA and CDR2 SQIVND (reference sequence). CDR3 size: 14 residues. CDR3 DNA sequence: TGTGCCAGTAGACAAACAGGGATCTACAATGAGCAGTTCTTC. Its translation: CASRQTGIYNEQFF.

This clonotype was detected only a few times. This chain connects TRBV20-1 to TRBJ2-7; the match to TRBD2 covers 14 bases. The trim removed 6 bases at V and 6 bases at J, leaving 7 bases unmatched. The germline V gene has CDR1 DFQATT and CDR2 SNEGSKA (reference sequence). The CDR3 runs to 14 residues. The DNA of the CDR3 is TGCAGTGCCACGGGACTAGCGGGAGTTTCCGAGCAGTACTTC. Translating gives CSATGLAGVSEQYF.

The chain employs TRBV19 and TRBJ2-3; 8 bases agree with TRBD2. There are 15 residues in the CDR3. The V and J ends lost 6 bases and 6 bases, in that order; junction bases with no gene match: 11. Germline values: CDR1 LNHDA, CDR2 SQIVND (reference sequence). The CDR3 loop reads CASRGQREMWDTQYF. The CDR3 region has the DNA TGTGCCAGTAGGGGTCAGCGGGAGATGTGGGATACGCAGTATTTT. The entire variable domain, with the rest obtained from reference TRBV19 and TRBJ2-3, is as follows: DGGITQSPKYLFRKEGQNVTLSCEQNLNHDAMYWYRQDPGQGLRLIYYSQIVNDFQKGDIAEGYSVSREKKESFPLTVTSAQKNPTAFYLCASRGQREMWDTQYFGPGTRLTVL.

This chain uses TRBV19 with TRBJ1-2, with 8 bases aligning to TRBD1. This CDR3 is built from 15 residues. The germline CDR1 and CDR2 sequences are LNHDA and SQIVND (reference sequence). The J segment lost 6 bases and the V segment lost 6 bases, leaving 12 bases of the junction unmatched. CDR3 residues: CASSDTDRESHGYTF. CDR3 bases: TGTGCCAGTAGCGATACGGACAGGGAGTCGCATGGCTACACCTTC.

The chain couples TRBV6-1 to TRBJ2-3; 14 bases fit TRBD2. The CDR3 extends over 17 amino acids. With 10 bases clipped from V and 2 bases from J, the junction kept 11 bases outside the gene matches. Germline CDR1 and CDR2: MNHNS and SASEGT. CDR3 in amino acids: CATGRLAGGPPTDTQYF. CDR3 DNA: TGTGCCACTGGGAGACTAGCGGGAGGGCCACCCACAGATACGCAGTATTTT.

The V gene is TRBV10-3, the J gene TRBJ2-2, with D maybe TRBD2 (6 bases). Per the germline V gene, CDR1 is ENHRY and CDR2 is SYGVKD. The V gene lost 8 bases and the J gene lost 3 bases, with 13 bases spanning the gap. The CDR3 spans 14 residues. CDR3 DNA sequence: TGTGCCATCGGGGACTCCTATTACACCGGGGAGCTGTTTTTT. Translating gives CAIGDSYYTGELFF.

This clonotype was observed at least ten times. This CDR3 is CSARDFKAKNIQYF. The CDR3 DNA is TGCAGTGCTAGAGATTTTAAAGCCAAAAACATTCAGTACTTC. This rearrangement joins TRBV20-1 to TRBJ2-4, with D uncertain. Trimming removed 0 bases from V and 0 bases from J, with 6 bases in between. Germline CDR1 reads DFQATT; CDR2 reads SNEGSKA (reference sequence). This CDR3 has 14 amino acids.